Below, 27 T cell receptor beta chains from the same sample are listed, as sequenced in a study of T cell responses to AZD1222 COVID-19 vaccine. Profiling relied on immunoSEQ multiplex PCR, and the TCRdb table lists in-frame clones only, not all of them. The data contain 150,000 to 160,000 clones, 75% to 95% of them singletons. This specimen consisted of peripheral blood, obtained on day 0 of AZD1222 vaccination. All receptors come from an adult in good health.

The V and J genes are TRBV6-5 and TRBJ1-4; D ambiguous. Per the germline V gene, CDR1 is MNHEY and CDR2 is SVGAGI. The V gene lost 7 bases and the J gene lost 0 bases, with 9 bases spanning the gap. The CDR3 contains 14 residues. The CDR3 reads CASKGTATNEKLFF. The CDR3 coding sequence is TGTGCCAGCAAGGGAACTGCAACTAATGAAAAACTGTTTTTT.

The CDR3 nucleotides read TGTGCCAGCAGAATAGGTCCGAACACCGGGGAGCTGTTTTTT. Its protein is CASRIGPNTGELFF. The chain joins TRBV6-5 to TRBJ2-2, with D uncertain. In germline, CDR1 is MNHEY, CDR2 SVGAGI. With 6 bases removed from V and 0 bases from J, the gap between germline ends came to 8 bases. This CDR3 is built from 14 residues.

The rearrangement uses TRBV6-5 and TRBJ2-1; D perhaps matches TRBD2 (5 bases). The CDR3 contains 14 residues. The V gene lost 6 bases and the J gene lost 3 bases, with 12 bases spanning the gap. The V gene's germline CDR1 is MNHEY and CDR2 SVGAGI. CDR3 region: CASSLGSDYNEQFF. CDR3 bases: TGTGCCAGCAGCCTAGGGAGCGACTACAATGAGCAGTTCTTC.

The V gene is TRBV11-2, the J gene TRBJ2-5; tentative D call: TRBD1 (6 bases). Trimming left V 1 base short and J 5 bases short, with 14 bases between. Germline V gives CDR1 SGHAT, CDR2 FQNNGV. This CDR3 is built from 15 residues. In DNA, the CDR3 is TGTGCCAGCAGCTTAGGCAGGGGATTTGATGAGACCCAGTACTTC. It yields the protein CASSLGRGFDETQYF.

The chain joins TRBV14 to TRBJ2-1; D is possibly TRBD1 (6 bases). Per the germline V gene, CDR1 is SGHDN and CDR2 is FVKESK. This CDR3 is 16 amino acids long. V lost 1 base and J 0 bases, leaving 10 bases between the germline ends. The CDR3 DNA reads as TGTGCCAGCAGCCAAGTCACAGGGCCCTCCTACAATGAGCAGTTCTTC. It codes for CASSQVTGPSYNEQFF.

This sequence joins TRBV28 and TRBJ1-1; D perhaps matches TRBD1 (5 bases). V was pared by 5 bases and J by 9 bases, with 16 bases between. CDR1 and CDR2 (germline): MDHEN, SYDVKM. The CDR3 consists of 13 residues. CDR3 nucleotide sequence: TGTGCCAGCAGTCCCATTGATAGGGGACAAGCTTTCTTT. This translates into CASSPIDRGQAFF.

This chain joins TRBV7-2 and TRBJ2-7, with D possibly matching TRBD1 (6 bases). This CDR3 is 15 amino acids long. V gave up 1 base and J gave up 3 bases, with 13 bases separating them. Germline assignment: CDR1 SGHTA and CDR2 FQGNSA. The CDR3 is CASSLGREGGYEQYF. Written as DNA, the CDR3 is TGTGCCAGCAGCTTAGGTAGGGAAGGGGGCTACGAGCAGTACTTC.

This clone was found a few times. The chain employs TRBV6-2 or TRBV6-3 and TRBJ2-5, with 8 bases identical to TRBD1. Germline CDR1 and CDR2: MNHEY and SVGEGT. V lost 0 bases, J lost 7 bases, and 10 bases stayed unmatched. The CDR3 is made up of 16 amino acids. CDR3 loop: CASSYSFTPTGGTQYF. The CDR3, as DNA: TGTGCCAGCAGTTACTCGTTCACGCCTACAGGGGGGACCCAGTACTTC.

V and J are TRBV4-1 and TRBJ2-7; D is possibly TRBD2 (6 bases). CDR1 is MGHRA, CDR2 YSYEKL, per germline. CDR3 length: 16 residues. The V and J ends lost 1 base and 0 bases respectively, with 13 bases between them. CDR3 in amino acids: CASSQGGTVSSYEQYF. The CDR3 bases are TGCGCCAGCAGCCAAGGTGGGACTGTTAGCTCCTACGAGCAGTACTTC.

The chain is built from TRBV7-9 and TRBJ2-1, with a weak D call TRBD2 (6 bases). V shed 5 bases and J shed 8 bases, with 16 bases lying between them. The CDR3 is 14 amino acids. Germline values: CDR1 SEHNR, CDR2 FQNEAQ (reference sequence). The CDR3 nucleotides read TGTGCCAGCAGCGCATCGGGACTTCCGCATGAGCAGTTCTTC. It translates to CASSASGLPHEQFF.

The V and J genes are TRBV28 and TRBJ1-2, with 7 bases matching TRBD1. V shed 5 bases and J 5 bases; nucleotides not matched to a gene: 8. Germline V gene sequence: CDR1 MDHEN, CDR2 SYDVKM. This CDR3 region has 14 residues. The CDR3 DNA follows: TGTGCCAGCAGTCAGACCGGGACAGTATATGGCTACACCTTC. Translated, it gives CASSQTGTVYGYTF.

This CDR3 is CATSDHYRTAGELFF. CDR3 DNA sequence: TGTGCCACCAGTGACCACTACCGGACAGCCGGGGAGCTGTTTTTT. The chain is built from TRBV24-1 and TRBJ2-2; tentative D call: TRBD1 (6 bases). This CDR3 is 15 amino acids long. V was clipped by 4 bases and J by 6 bases, with 14 bases between them. Germline V gene lookup returns CDR1 KGHDR and CDR2 SFDVKD.

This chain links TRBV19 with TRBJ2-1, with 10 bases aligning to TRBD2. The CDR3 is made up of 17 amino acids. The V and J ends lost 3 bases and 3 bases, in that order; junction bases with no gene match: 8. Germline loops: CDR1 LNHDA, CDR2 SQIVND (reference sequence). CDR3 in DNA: TGTGCCAGTAGTATGGGGCTAGCGGGAGCCCTCTACAATGAGCAGTTCTTC. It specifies CASSMGLAGALYNEQFF.

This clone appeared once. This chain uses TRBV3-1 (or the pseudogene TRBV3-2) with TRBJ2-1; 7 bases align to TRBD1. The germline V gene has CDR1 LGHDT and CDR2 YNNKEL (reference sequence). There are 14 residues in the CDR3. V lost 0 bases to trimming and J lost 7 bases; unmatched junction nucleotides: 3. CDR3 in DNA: TGTGCCAGCAGCCAAGAGAACAGGGGAAATGAGCAGTTCTTC. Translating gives CASSQENRGNEQFF.

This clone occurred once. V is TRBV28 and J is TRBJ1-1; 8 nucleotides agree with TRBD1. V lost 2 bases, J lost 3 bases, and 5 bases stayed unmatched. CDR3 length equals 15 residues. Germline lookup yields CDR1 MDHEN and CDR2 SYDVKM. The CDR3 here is CASSLQGAGDTEAFF. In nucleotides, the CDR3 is TGTGCCAGCAGTTTACAGGGGGCCGGAGACACTGAAGCTTTCTTT.

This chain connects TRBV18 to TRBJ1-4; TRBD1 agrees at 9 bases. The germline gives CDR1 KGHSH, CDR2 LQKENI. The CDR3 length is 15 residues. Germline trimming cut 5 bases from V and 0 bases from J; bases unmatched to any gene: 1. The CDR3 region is CASSWTGATNEKLFF. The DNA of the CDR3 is TGTGCCAGCTCATGGACAGGGGCAACTAATGAAAAACTGTTTTTT.

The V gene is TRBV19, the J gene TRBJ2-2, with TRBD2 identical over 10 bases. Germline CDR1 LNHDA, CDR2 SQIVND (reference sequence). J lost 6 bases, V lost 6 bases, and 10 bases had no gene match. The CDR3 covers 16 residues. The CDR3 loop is CASSLAGGGYAGELFF. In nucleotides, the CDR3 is TGTGCCAGTAGCTTAGCGGGAGGAGGATACGCCGGGGAGCTGTTTTTT.

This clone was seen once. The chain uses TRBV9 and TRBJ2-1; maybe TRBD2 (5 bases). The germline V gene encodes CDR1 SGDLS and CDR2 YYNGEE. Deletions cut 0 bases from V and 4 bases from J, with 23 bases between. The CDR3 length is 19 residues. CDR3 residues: CASSVATEAGPALYNEQFF. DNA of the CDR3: TGTGCCAGCAGCGTAGCTACTGAGGCGGGCCCCGCTTTATACAATGAGCAGTTCTTC. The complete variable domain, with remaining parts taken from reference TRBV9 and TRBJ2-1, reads DSGVTQTPKHLITATGQRVTLRCSPRSGDLSVYWYQQSLDQGLQFLIQYYNGEERAKGNILERFSAQQFPDLHSELNLSSLELGDSALYFCASSVATEAGPALYNEQFFGPGTRLTVL.

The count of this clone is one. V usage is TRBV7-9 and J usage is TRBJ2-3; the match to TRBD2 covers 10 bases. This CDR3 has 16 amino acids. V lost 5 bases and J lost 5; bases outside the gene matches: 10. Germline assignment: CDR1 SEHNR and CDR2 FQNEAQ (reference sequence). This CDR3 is CASSTSGRASVDTQYF. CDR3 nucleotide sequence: TGTGCCAGCAGCACGAGCGGGAGGGCTTCGGTAGATACGCAGTATTTT.

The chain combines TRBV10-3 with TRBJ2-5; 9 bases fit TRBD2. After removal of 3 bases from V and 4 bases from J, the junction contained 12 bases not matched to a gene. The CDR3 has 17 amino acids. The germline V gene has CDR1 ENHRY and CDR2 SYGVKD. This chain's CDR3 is CAISDGGRAVDRETQYF. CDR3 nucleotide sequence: TGTGCCATCAGTGATGGCGGGAGGGCTGTCGATCGAGAGACCCAGTACTTC.

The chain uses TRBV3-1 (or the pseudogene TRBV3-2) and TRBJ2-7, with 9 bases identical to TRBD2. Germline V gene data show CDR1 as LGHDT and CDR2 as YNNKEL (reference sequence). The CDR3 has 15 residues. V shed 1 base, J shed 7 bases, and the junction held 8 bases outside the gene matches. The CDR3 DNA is TGTGCCAGCAGCCAAGCCAGTAGCGGGAGAGAAGAGCAGTACTTC. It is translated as CASSQASSGREEQYF.

The CDR3 spells CASSPSGEKLFF. The CDR3 DNA reads as TGTGCCAGCAGCCCCTCTGGTGAAAAACTGTTTTTT. This chain uses TRBV5-6 with TRBJ1-4; D not resolved. The V and J ends lost 4 bases and 7 bases respectively, with 8 bases between them. CDR1 is SGHDT, CDR2 YYEEEE, per germline. This CDR3 has 12 amino acids. Based on the CDR3 plus reference TRBV5-6 and TRBJ1-4, the full variable domain is DAGVTQSPTHLIKTRGQQVTLRCSPKSGHDTVSWYQQALGQGPQFIFQYYEEEERQRGNFPDRFSGHQFPNYSSELNVNALLLGDSALYLCASSPSGEKLFFGSGTQLSVL.

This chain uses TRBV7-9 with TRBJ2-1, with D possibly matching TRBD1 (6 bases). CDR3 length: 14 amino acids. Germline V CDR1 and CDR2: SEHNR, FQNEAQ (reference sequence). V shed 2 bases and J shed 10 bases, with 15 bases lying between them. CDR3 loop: CASSLLGRGLEQFF. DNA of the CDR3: TGTGCCAGCAGCTTATTGGGCAGGGGCCTAGAGCAGTTCTTC.

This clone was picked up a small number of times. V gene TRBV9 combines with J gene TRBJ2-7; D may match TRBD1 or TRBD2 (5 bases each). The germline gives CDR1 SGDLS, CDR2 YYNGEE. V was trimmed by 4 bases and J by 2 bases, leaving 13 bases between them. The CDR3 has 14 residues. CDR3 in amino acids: CASSPRMGAYEQYF. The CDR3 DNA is TGTGCCAGCAGCCCCAGGATGGGGGCCTACGAGCAGTACTTC.

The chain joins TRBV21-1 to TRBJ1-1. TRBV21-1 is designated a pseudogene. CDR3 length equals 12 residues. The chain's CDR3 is CASSKAGTEAFF. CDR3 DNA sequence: TGTGCCAGCAGCAAAGCGGGGACTGAAGCTTTCTTT.

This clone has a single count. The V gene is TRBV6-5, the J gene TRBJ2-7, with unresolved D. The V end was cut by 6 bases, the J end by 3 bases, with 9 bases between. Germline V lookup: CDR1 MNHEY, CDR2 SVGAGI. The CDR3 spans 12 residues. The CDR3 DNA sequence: TGTGCCAGCAGCAGAGGCAGCTACGAGCAGTACTTC. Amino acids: CASSRGSYEQYF.

CDR3 in DNA: TGTGCCAGCAGTGAGTTTGGGGCTCGGTGGCCCCAGCATTTT. It codes for CASSEFGARWPQHF. This rearrangement joins TRBV2 to TRBJ1-5; tentatively, D is TRBD1 (5 bases). V was clipped by 3 bases and J by 9 bases, with 15 bases between them. Germline V gene lookup returns CDR1 SNHLY and CDR2 FYNNEI. The CDR3 has 14 amino acids.